This TCR beta chain was captured in a study of OX40 agonist ivuxolimab in advanced cancers. Study context: There were three patients with partial responses, one having hepatocellular carcinoma and two cutaneous melanoma.

The repertoire was sequenced with immunoSEQ multiplex PCR; TCRdb's copy has only in-frame clones and lacks some. The sample records 73,000 or so clones, more than 85% being singletons. This material consisted of CD4+ or CD8+ T cells sorted from blood, taken in a trial of the OX40 agonist ivuxolimab. The source is an adult with an advanced solid tumor such as melanoma, head and neck, liver or kidney cancer.

CDR3 amino acids: CASSATSGSTDTQYF. Here the CDR3 DNA reads TGTGCCAGCAGCGCGACTAGCGGGAGCACAGATACGCAGTATTTT. The chain has TRBV9 and TRBJ2-3; TRBD2 matches 10 bases. The germline V gene has CDR1 SGDLS and CDR2 YYNGEE. The CDR3 totals 15 residues. Unmatched junction bases numbered 1, after V lost 3 bases and J lost 0 bases.